A single sample is the source of the 26 T cell receptor beta chains below, sequenced in a study of CD8 T cells in Susac syndrome. The authors reverse transcribed roughly 0.5 to 1 ug RNA with random hexamers. TCRdb analysed the immunoSEQ multiplex PCR reads with MiXCR anew, one entry per CDR3 protein. This sample has 120,000 or so distinct CDR3 sequences, with roughly 94% found just once. The specimen was CD8+ T cells from PBMCs. The receptors derive from a human donor with Susac syndrome.

V usage is TRBV11-2 and J usage is TRBJ2-1; D gene uncertain. In germline, CDR1 is SGHAT, CDR2 FQNNGV. Trimming stripped 6 bases from V and 8 bases from J, with 11 bases between. The CDR3 consists of 12 residues. Here the CDR3 DNA reads TGTGCCAGCAGACCTAGGTTCCATGAGCAGTTCTTC. Protein: CASRPRFHEQFF. Full variable domain (rest looked up from reference TRBV11-2 and TRBJ2-1): EAGVAQSPRYKIIEKRQSVAFWCNPISGHATLYWYQQILGQGPKLLIQFQNNGVVDDSQLPKDRFSAERLKGVDSTLKIQPAKLEDSAVYLCASRPRFHEQFFGPGTRLTVL.

The genes are TRBV19 and TRBJ2-3, with a weak D call TRBD1 (6 bases). V was cut by 7 bases and J by 0 bases, with 14 bases left in between. Germline CDR1 reads LNHDA; CDR2 reads SQIVND (reference sequence). CDR3 length: 15 amino acids. In DNA, the CDR3 is TGTGCCAGTACCGCGATAAGGGGGAGCACAGATACGCAGTATTTT. The encoded protein is CASTAIRGSTDTQYF.

The rearrangement uses TRBV24-1 and TRBJ2-5; D ambiguous. Trimming cost V 4 bases and J 5 bases, with 7 bases left between them. The germline V gene encodes CDR1 KGHDR and CDR2 SFDVKD. The CDR3 is made up of 12 amino acids. The CDR3 spells CATSDPSETQYF. In nucleotides, the CDR3 is TGTGCCACCAGTGACCCGTCTGAGACCCAGTACTTC.

The chain links TRBV27 to TRBJ1-2, with TRBD1 matching 7 bases. The CDR3 is 15 amino acids. In germline, CDR1 is MNHEY, CDR2 SMNVEV (reference sequence). V shed 3 bases and J 5 bases; nucleotides not matched to a gene: 9. CDR3 in amino acids: CASSFAEGQLYGYTF. CDR3 nucleotides: TGTGCCAGCAGTTTTGCCGAGGGACAGCTTTATGGCTACACCTTC.

The genes are TRBV15 and TRBJ1-5; D remains unclear. Trimming cost V 2 bases and J 3 bases, with 11 bases left between them. Germline V gene data show CDR1 as LNHNV and CDR2 as YYDKDF (reference sequence). The CDR3 has 15 amino acids. CDR3 residues: CATSRLLEPNQPQHF. CDR3 DNA: TGTGCCACCAGCAGATTATTGGAACCCAATCAGCCCCAGCATTTT.

The chain employs TRBV4-1 and TRBJ1-1; D possibly corresponds to TRBD1 (5 bases). Germline V CDR1 and CDR2: MGHRA, YSYEKL. With 3 bases removed from V and 0 bases from J, the gap between germline ends came to 14 bases. This CDR3 region has 16 residues. The CDR3 region has the DNA TGCGCCAGCAGCCAGAGGTACAGGTCCATGAACACTGAAGCTTTCTTT. This encodes CASSQRYRSMNTEAFF.

The rearrangement uses TRBV3-1 and TRBJ2-7; TRBD1 agrees at 11 bases. Trimming removed 4 bases from V and 4 bases from J; junction bases left unmatched: 12. In germline, CDR1 is LGHDT, CDR2 YNNKEL (reference sequence). This CDR3 comprises 17 residues. This CDR3 is CASSPGPGTGGRYEQYF. CDR3 in DNA: TGTGCCAGCAGCCCGGGACCCGGGACAGGGGGGAGGTACGAGCAGTACTTC.

Only one count was recorded for this clonotype. The rearrangement links TRBV13 to TRBJ2-1; D is tentatively TRBD1 or TRBD2 (5 bases each). The V gene's germline CDR1 is PRHDT and CDR2 FYEKMQ (reference sequence). V dropped 1 base and J dropped 7 bases, with 17 bases sitting between them. This CDR3 spans 16 amino acids. The CDR3 reads CASSLEVVRGANEQFF. The CDR3 nucleotides are TGTGCCAGCAGCTTAGAAGTAGTCCGGGGCGCGAATGAGCAGTTCTTC.

This clonotype turned up a few times. The chain couples TRBV25-1 to TRBJ1-1; 11 bases match TRBD1. V was pared by 5 bases and J by 3 bases, with 2 bases of the junction left unmatched. In germline, CDR1 is MGHDK, CDR2 SYGVNS. The CDR3 has 14 residues. This CDR3 is CASSPGQGDTEAFF. The CDR3 coding sequence is TGTGCCAGCAGTCCGGGACAGGGGGACACTGAAGCTTTCTTT.

The rearrangement uses TRBV5-1 and TRBJ2-1; possible D gene TRBD2, 5 bases. Trimming took 4 bases from V and 0 from J, leaving 14 bases between them. CDR1 is SGHRS and CDR2 is YFSETQ in the germline V gene. The CDR3 length is 16 residues. The DNA of the CDR3 is TGCGCCAGCAGCCCATTCTCGGGGAGCTCCTACAATGAGCAGTTCTTC. Translating gives CASSPFSGSSYNEQFF.

V usage is TRBV6-2 or TRBV6-3 and J usage is TRBJ1-1; D is unclear. CDR1 is MNHEY and CDR2 is SVGEGT in the germline V gene. The CDR3 is made up of 11 amino acids. Trimming left V 7 bases short and J 5 bases short, with 8 bases between. The CDR3 region has the DNA TGTGCCAGCAATCTGGGGACTGAAGCTTTCTTT. It translates to CASNLGTEAFF.

This chain uses TRBV29-1 with TRBJ2-5; no firm D call. CDR1 is SQVTM and CDR2 is ANQGSEA in the germline V gene. V lost 0 bases and J lost 4, with 15 bases in between. The CDR3 runs to 15 residues. In DNA, the CDR3 is TGCAGCGTTGAAGATTCCGCTGAGGCCAGAGAGACCCAGTACTTC. Its translation is CSVEDSAEARETQYF.

The chain employs TRBV9 and TRBJ1-1; D uncertain. The CDR3 spans 14 residues. Deletions cut 3 bases from V and 3 bases from J, with 12 bases between. Germline V CDR1 and CDR2: SGDLS, YYNGEE. The CDR3 region has the DNA TGTGCCAGCAGCGCCGGCCCCGGATACACTGAAGCTTTCTTT. As protein: CASSAGPGYTEAFF. Full variable domain (missing parts from reference TRBV9 and TRBJ1-1): DSGVTQTPKHLITATGQRVTLRCSPRSGDLSVYWYQQSLDQGLQFLIQYYNGEERAKGNILERFSAQQFPDLHSELNLSSLELGDSALYFCASSAGPGYTEAFFGQGTRLTVV.

The CDR3 coding sequence is TGTGCCAGTAACATTTACACTGAAGCTTTCTTT. It translates to CASNIYTEAFF. The rearrangement uses TRBV7-9 and TRBJ1-1; D gene unclear. There are 11 residues in the CDR3. Germline V gives CDR1 SEHNR, CDR2 FQNEAQ (reference sequence). V gave up 9 bases and J gave up 3 bases, with 8 bases separating them.

J is TRBJ2-5 and V is TRBV4-1; D gene ambiguous. The germline V gene has CDR1 MGHRA and CDR2 YSYEKL. Between the trimmed V and J ends, which lost 3 bases and 2 bases, there was a span of 13 bases. This CDR3 has 15 amino acids. CDR3 bases: TGCGCCAGCAGCCATTTCCCAGCGAGGCAAGAGACCCAGTACTTC. It codes for CASSHFPARQETQYF.

The V and J genes are TRBV4-1 and TRBJ2-1, with 8 bases fitting TRBD2. The V segment lost 4 bases and the J segment 4 bases; nucleotides outside the gene matches: 18. Per germline, CDR1 MGHRA and CDR2 YSYEKL. The CDR3 has 19 residues. DNA for the CDR3: TGCGCCAGCAGCCCAACCCTTTCTCGGGGGGGCCCTCTATACAATGAGCAGTTCTTC. Protein sequence: CASSPTLSRGGPLYNEQFF.

The V gene is TRBV3-1, the J gene TRBJ2-5; 8 nucleotides line up with TRBD1. V was clipped by 4 bases and J by 2 bases; unmatched bases: 6. This CDR3 has 15 residues. Germline CDR1 and CDR2: LGHDT and YNNKEL (reference sequence). CDR3 sequence: CASSPTGQGQETQYF. Written as DNA, the CDR3 is TGTGCCAGCAGCCCGACCGGACAGGGACAAGAGACCCAGTACTTC.

This sequence joins TRBV7-2 and TRBJ2-7, with 9 bases lining up with TRBD1. The CDR3 covers 13 residues. Germline CDR1 is SGHTA and CDR2 is FQGNSA. The trim removed 7 bases at V and 3 bases at J, leaving 4 bases unmatched. The CDR3 sequence is CASTLTGGYEQYF. CDR3 nucleotide sequence: TGTGCCAGCACCCTGACAGGGGGCTACGAGCAGTACTTC.

V and J are TRBV6-2 or TRBV6-3 and TRBJ2-7; D is perhaps TRBD1 (5 bases). The V gene's germline CDR1 is MNHEY and CDR2 SVGEGT. This CDR3 has 13 amino acids. The V end was cut by 7 bases, the J end by 1 base, with 11 bases between. CDR3 in amino acids: CASTWGVSYEQYF. DNA of the CDR3: TGTGCCAGCACTTGGGGCGTATCCTACGAGCAGTACTTC.

The chain combines TRBV19 with TRBJ1-2, with 8 bases lining up with TRBD1. Looked up from germline, CDR1 is LNHDA and CDR2 is SQIVND (reference sequence). V dropped 5 bases and J dropped 5; count of bases not matched to a gene: 7. CDR3 length: 14 amino acids. The CDR3 region is CASSVQGQVYGYTF. CDR3 nucleotide sequence: TGTGCCAGTAGTGTTCAGGGACAGGTTTATGGCTACACCTTC.

The chain carries TRBV27 and TRBJ1-6, with D possibly matching TRBD1 (5 bases). From germline, CDR1 is MNHEY and CDR2 SMNVEV (reference sequence). The ends were cut back, 6 bases at V and 6 bases at J, with 12 bases in the middle. This CDR3 comprises 14 residues. CDR3 in amino acids: CASSVRGLNSPLHF. The CDR3 DNA sequence: TGTGCCAGCAGCGTGAGGGGCCTTAATTCACCCCTCCACTTT.

The chain is built from TRBV9 and TRBJ2-1; 9 nucleotides match TRBD2. The CDR3 sequence is 16 residues long. Germline V gene data show CDR1 as SGDLS and CDR2 as YYNGEE. J was trimmed by 5 bases and V by 3 bases; bases with no gene match: 9. CDR3 nucleotides: TGTGCCAGCAGCGCCGAAGGACTAGCGCTCGACAATGAGCAGTTCTTC. It translates to CASSAEGLALDNEQFF.

V and J are TRBV7-6 and TRBJ2-1, with 7 bases that match TRBD2. V shed 2 bases, J shed 7 bases, and the junction held 8 bases outside the gene matches. Germline V CDR1 and CDR2: SGHVS, FNYEAQ. The CDR3 consists of 15 residues. CDR3 bases: TGTGCCAGCAGCTTATGGCGGGGGAGGAGTAATGAGCAGTTCTTC. It is translated as CASSLWRGRSNEQFF.

The chain uses TRBV29-1 and TRBJ1-2; 10 nucleotides agree with TRBD1. The germline CDR1 and CDR2 sequences are SQVTM and ANQGSEA. V was pared by 5 bases and J by 7 bases, with 4 bases of the junction left unmatched. The length of the CDR3 is 12 residues. Written as DNA, the CDR3 is TGCAGCGTTACCGGGACAGGGGTTGGCTACACCTTC. The encoded protein is CSVTGTGVGYTF. Full variable domain (remainder filled in from reference TRBV29-1 and TRBJ1-2): SAVISQKPSRDICQRGTSLTIQCQVDSQVTMMFWYRQQPGQSLTLIATANQGSEATYESGFVIDKFPISRPNLTFSTLTVSNMSPEDSSIYLCSVTGTGVGYTFGSGTRLTVV.

This clonotype was picked up one time. The rearrangement links TRBV5-6 to TRBJ1-5; D possibly corresponds to TRBD1 (6 bases). The CDR3 runs 20 residues. The germline CDR1 and CDR2 sequences are SGHDT and YYEEEE. The ends were cut back, 0 bases at V and 1 base at J, with 23 bases in the middle. This CDR3 reads CASSLAGAGVFNLSNQPQHF. DNA of the CDR3: TGTGCCAGCAGCTTGGCCGGGGCAGGGGTTTTCAATTTGAGCAATCAGCCCCAGCATTTT. Together with reference TRBV5-6 and TRBJ1-5, the CDR3 gives the full variable domain: DAGVTQSPTHLIKTRGQQVTLRCSPKSGHDTVSWYQQALGQGPQFIFQYYEEEERQRGNFPDRFSGHQFPNYSSELNVNALLLGDSALYLCASSLAGAGVFNLSNQPQHFGDGTRLSIL.

This sequence joins TRBV12-3 or TRBV12-4 and TRBJ2-7; D is uncertain. With 2 bases removed from V and 4 bases from J, the gap between germline ends came to 9 bases. This CDR3 region has 13 residues. The CDR3 DNA is TGTGCCAGCAGTTTAACGTTGGGATACGAGCAGTACTTC. This encodes CASSLTLGYEQYF.